The sequence of this TCR beta chain was determined in a study of cytomegalovirus exposure and HLA in healthy donors. Across the study: Approximately 80 million unique TCRs from HLA-typed donors were held in an early data release.

V was shortened by 0 bases and J by 0 bases, with 8 bases between the two germline ends. Germline V CDR1 and CDR2: SGDLS, YYNGEE. The length of the CDR3 is 15 residues. PCR used 60 Vbeta primers and 13 Jbeta primers. Sequenced by immunoSEQ multiplex PCR; TCRdb stores in-frame clones only, minus some. This sample has under 150,000 clones, with roughly 85% found just once. With respect to this clone: Its target is unknown.

Study conclusions and caveats: Excluded: some indistinguishable V segments such as TRBV6-2 and TRBV6-3. Among the sequence variants, a highly shared cluster was likely an artifact of sequencing. Later on, an analysis tied approximately 17,000 TCR beta sequences to HLA alleles at 0.05 false discovery rate.

The sequenced material came from PBMCs. The source of this sequence is a young woman in good health and CMV-seronegative. The chain employs TRBV9 and TRBJ2-3; D gene unclear. The DNA of the CDR3 is TGTGCCAGCAGCGTAGGCGGTGCCAGCACAGATACGCAGTATTTT. Protein product: CASSVGGASTDTQYF.